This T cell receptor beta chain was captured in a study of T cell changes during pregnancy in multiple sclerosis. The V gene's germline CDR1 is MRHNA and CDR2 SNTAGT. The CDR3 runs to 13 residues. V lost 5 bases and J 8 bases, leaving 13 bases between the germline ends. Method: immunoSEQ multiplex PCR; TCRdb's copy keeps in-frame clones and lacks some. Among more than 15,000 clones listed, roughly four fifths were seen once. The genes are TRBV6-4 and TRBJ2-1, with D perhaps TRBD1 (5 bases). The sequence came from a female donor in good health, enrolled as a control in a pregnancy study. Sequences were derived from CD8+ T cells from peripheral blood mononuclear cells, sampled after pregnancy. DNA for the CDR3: TGTGCCAGCAGTTACAAGACAGAGGATGAGCAGTTCTTC. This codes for CASSYKTEDEQFF.